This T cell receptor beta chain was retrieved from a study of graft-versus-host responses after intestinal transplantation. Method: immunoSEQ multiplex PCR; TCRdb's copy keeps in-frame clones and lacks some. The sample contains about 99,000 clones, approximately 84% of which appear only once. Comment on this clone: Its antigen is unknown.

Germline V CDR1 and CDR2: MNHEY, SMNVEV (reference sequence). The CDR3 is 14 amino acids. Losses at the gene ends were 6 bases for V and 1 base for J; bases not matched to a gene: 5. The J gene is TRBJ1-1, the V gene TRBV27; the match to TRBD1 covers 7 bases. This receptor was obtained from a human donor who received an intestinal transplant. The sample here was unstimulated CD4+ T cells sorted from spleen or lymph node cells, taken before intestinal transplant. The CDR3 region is CASRPGQTNTEAFF. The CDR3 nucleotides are TGTGCCAGCAGACCGGGACAGACGAACACTGAAGCTTTCTTT.